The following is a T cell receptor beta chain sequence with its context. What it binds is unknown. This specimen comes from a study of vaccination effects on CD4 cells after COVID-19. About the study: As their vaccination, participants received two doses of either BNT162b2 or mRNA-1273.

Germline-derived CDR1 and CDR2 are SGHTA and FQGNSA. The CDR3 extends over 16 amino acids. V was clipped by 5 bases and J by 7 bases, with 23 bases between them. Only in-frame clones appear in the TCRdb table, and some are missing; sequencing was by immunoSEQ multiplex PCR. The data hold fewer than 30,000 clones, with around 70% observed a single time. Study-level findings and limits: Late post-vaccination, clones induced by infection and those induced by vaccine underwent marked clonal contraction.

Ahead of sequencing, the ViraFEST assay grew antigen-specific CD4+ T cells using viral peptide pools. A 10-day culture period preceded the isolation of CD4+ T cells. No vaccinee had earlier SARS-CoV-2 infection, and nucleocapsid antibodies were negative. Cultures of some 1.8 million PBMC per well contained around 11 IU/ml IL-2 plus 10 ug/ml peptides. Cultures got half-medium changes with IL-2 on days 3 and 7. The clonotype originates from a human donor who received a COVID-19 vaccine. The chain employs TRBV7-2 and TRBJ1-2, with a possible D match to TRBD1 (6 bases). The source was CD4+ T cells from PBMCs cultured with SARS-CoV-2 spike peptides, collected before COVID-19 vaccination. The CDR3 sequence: CASSEQGTTGFGGYTF. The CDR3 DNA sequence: TGTGCCAGCAGCGAACAGGGAACGACAGGATTTGGTGGCTACACCTTC. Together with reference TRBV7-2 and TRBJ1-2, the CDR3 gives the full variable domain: GAGVSQSPSNKVTEKGKDVELRCDPISGHTALYWYRQSLGQGLEFLIYFQGNSAPDKSGLPSDRFSAERTGGSVSTLTIQRTQQEDSAVYLCASSEQGTTGFGGYTFGSGTRLTVV.